Listed below are T cell receptor beta chains from one sample, sequenced in a study of regulatory T cells in long-lasting Graves disease. MiXCR was run by TCRdb on the multiplex PCR reads, yielding one entry per CDR3 protein. The sample contains roughly 700,000 distinct CDR3 sequences, around 32% of which appear only once. The source material was peripheral blood mononuclear cells (PBMCs), sampled when the disease was refractory, from a patient treated with antithyroid drugs. The receptors were sampled from a female donor with Graves disease. Both conserved end residues are part of each CDR3. A D gene is named only where the DNA matches it firmly. Some rows have no size entry. The others give once, few or many, or a class for an expanded clone.

>TRBV7-8|TRBJ1-3|NA|NA
TGTGCCAGCAGCTTAGGGTCTGTAGGGGGCTCTGGAAACACCATATATTTT
CASSLGSVGGSGNTIYF
>TRBV10-3|TRBJ1-5|NA|NA
TGTGCCATCAAGGGGGACGGCAATCAGCCCCAGCATTTT
CAIKGDGNQPQHF
>TRBV27|TRBJ2-7|TRBD1|many
TGTGCCAGCAGCAGGACAGGGTCGGTCGAGCAGTACTTC
CASSRTGSVEQYF
>TRBV28|TRBJ2-7|NA|NA
TGTGCCAGCCGCAAAACACAAATTCCGCACGAGCAGTACTTC
CASRKTQIPHEQYF
>TRBV5-1|TRBJ1-2|NA|NA
TGCGCCAGCAGCTTGGGGATTCCATCAAGGGGCTACACCTTC
CASSLGIPSRGYTF
>TRBV28|TRBJ1-4|NA|NA
TGTGCCAGCAGCCGGGGGGGGGCGTTACCCCGTACTAATGAAAAACTGTTTTTT
CASSRGGALPRTNEKLFF
>TRBV20-1|TRBJ2-7|TRBD2|NA
TGCAGTGCTCTACTCCTTACTAGCGGGAGGGCTTCCTACGAGCAGTACTTC
CSALLLTSGRASYEQYF
>TRBV5-1|TRBJ1-4|NA|NA
TGCGCCAGCAGCTTGGTGGGGCAGGGCAGCAAAGAAAAACTGTTTTTT
CASSLVGQGSKEKLFF
>TRBV7-9|TRBJ1-1|NA|once
TGTGCCAGCAGCTTAGTTCTTATCGACACTGAAGCTTTCTTT
CASSLVLIDTEAFF
>TRBV27|TRBJ1-4|NA|many
TGTGCCAGCAAGGGGACATCAGCAACTAATGAAAAACTGTTTTTT
CASKGTSATNEKLFF
>TRBV28|TRBJ1-3|NA|NA
TGTGCCAGCAGTTTAGACGACCAACTCTCTGGAAACACCATATATTTT
CASSLDDQLSGNTIYF
>TRBV3-1|TRBJ1-2|NA|NA
TGTGCCAGCAGCCAAGATCCGGGGATGGTAGGTGGCTACACCTTC
CASSQDPGMVGGYTF
>TRBV6-5|TRBJ2-7|NA|once
TGTGCCAGCAGTTACTCGGGGATAGCGCGGGGTAGAACCTACGAGCAGTACTTC
CASSYSGIARGRTYEQYF
>TRBV19|TRBJ1-5|TRBD1|few
TGTGCCAGTAGTCCGGACAGGGTCTTGGGGAGTCAGCCCCAGCATTTT
CASSPDRVLGSQPQHF
>TRBV11-2|TRBJ2-7|NA|NA
TGTGCCAGCAGCTCAGACACCGGGACGGCCTACTACGAGCAGTACTTC
CASSSDTGTAYYEQYF
>TRBV28|TRBJ1-5|TRBD1|few
TGTGCCAGCGGGACAGGGGGCCTTCGAATCTTTCAGCCCCAGCATTTT
CASGTGGLRIFQPQHF
>TRBV27|TRBJ2-7|NA|NA
TGTGCCAGCAGTTTATTGCGGGCCAGCTCCTACGAGCAGTACTTC
CASSLLRASSYEQYF
>TRBV11-2|TRBJ1-4|NA|NA
TGTGCCAGATGGACTGGGAATGAAAAACTGTTTTTT
CARWTGNEKLFF
>TRBV3-1|TRBJ1-4|TRBD1|NA
TGTGCCAGCAGCCAAGATGGGGGCGGGACAGGGGTGTTTTTT
CASSQDGGGTGVFF
>TRBV11-2|TRBJ2-7|NA|NA
TGTGCCAGCAGCTTATATGCTCAAAGCTCCTACGAGCAGTACTTC
CASSLYAQSSYEQYF
>TRBV2|TRBJ2-2|TRBD1|many
TGTGCCAGCAGTGATGACAGGGGCAACACCGGGGAGCTGTTTTTT
CASSDDRGNTGELFF
>TRBV30|TRBJ1-1|NA|NA
TGTGCCTGCGGACTCAGGGTCGGTGGGGGAGCTTTCTTT
CACGLRVGGGAFF
>TRBV15|TRBJ1-5|NA|few
TGTGCCACTGAACCGGGGGTCGGTTTGGGCAATCAGCCCCAGCATTTT
CATEPGVGLGNQPQHF
>TRBV6-1|TRBJ2-2|NA|many
TGTGCCAGCAGTGGGGGGACCGGGGAGCTGTTTTTT
CASSGGTGELFF
>TRBV18|TRBJ2-5|TRBD2|NA
TGTGCCAGCTCACCATCTAGCGGGAGGAAAGAGACCCAGTACTTC
CASSPSSGRKETQYF
>TRBV3-1|TRBJ1-6|NA|NA
TGTGCCAGCAGCCAAGTCATCGGCGCTAATTCACCCCTCCACTTT
CASSQVIGANSPLHF
>TRBV6-2/TRBV6-3|TRBJ1-3|TRBD1|NA
TGTGCCAGCAGTCCCTGGACAGGCGACGGCGGAAACACCATATATTTT
CASSPWTGDGGNTIYF
>TRBV6-1|TRBJ2-7|NA|NA
TGTGCCAGCGGCCTTGCCTACGAGCAGTACTTC
CASGLAYEQYF
>TRBV27|TRBJ1-1|TRBD1|NA
TGTGCCAGCAGTCCGACAGGGATCACTGAAGCTTTCTTT
CASSPTGITEAFF
>TRBV27|TRBJ2-7|NA|NA
TGTGCCAGCAGTTTGGAGGGGGCCGCCTACGAGCAGTACTTC
CASSLEGAAYEQYF
>TRBV19|TRBJ2-1|TRBD2|NA
TGTGCCAGTAGGACCTTGGCGGGAGTGGCCTACAATGAGCAGTTCTTC
CASRTLAGVAYNEQFF
>TRBV6-5|TRBJ1-5|NA|NA
TGTGCCAGCAGTTACCGGGCCGGGGGGGGCAATCAGCCCCAGCATTTT
CASSYRAGGGNQPQHF